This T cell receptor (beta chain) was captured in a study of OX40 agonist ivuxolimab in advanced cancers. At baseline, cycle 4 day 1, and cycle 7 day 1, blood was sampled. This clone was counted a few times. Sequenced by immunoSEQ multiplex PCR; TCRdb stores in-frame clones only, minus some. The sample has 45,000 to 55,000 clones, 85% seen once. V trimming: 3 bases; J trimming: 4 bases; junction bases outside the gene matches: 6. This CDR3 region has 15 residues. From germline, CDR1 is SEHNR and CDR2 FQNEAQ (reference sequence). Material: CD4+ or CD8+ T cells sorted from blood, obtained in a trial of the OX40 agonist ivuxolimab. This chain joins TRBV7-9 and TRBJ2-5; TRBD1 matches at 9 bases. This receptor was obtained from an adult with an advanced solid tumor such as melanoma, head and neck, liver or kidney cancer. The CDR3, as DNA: TGTGCCAGCAGCTTTACGACAGGGGGGGGAGAGACCCAGTACTTC. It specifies CASSFTTGGGETQYF.